This T cell receptor (beta chain) stems from a study of blood T cells in healthy people across ages. Whole-study findings and limits: From one million sequenced T cells, diversity estimates were lower bounds. Age advanced and TCR beta diversity per million T cells fell, roughly linearly. PBMCs left unsorted prevented a conclusive naive versus antigen-experienced comparison.

Germline V gene lookup returns CDR1 MGHRA and CDR2 YSYEKL. V was cut by 1 base and J by 10 bases, with 8 bases left in between. CDR3 length: 12 amino acids. To note about this clonotype: The antigen remains unidentified. A much bigger clone sits one base away, suggesting this may be a read error.

Combining a sample-barcoded 5' primer with a J-beta primer mix, a second PCR ran for roughly 6 to 12 cycles. One entry per CDR3 protein, called by TCRdb with MiXCR from the 5' RACE reads. The data contain about a million distinct CDR3 sequences, approximately 49% of them singletons. This chain joins TRBV4-1 and TRBJ2-1; D is undetermined. What was sequenced was blood. The receptor was derived from a man aged 25 to 45 in good health. CDR3 sequence: CASSQGTYEQFF. The CDR3 bases are TGCGCCAGCAGCCAAGGGACCTACGAGCAGTTCTTC.